This T cell receptor beta chain appears in the sequencing data of a study of regulatory T cells in long-lasting Graves disease. The V end was cut by 6 bases, the J end by 3 bases, with 10 bases between. The CDR3 length is 12 residues. The V gene's germline CDR1 is DFQATT and CDR2 SNEGSKA (reference sequence). The authors built TCR beta libraries using iRepertoire HTBI primers and Arm-PCR of CDR3 regions. TCRdb called the multiplex PCR reads again in MiXCR, with one record for every CDR3 protein. The table shows fewer than 450,000 distinct CDR3 sequences, with about 25% occurring only once. Time point noted: persistent/refractory GD, antithyroid drugs over 5 years with positive TRAb. Construction of the TCR library relied on RNA isolated from PBMCs. Patients came from an endocrinology department in Xi'an, China.

The chain recombines TRBV20-1 with TRBJ2-3; D possibly corresponds to TRBD1 (5 bases). Sample: peripheral blood mononuclear cells (PBMCs), taken when the disease was refractory, from a patient treated with antithyroid drugs. The receptor comes from a female donor with Graves disease. CDR3: CSARQWTDTQYF. In DNA form, the CDR3 reads TGCAGTGCCCGACAGTGGACAGATACGCAGTATTTT.